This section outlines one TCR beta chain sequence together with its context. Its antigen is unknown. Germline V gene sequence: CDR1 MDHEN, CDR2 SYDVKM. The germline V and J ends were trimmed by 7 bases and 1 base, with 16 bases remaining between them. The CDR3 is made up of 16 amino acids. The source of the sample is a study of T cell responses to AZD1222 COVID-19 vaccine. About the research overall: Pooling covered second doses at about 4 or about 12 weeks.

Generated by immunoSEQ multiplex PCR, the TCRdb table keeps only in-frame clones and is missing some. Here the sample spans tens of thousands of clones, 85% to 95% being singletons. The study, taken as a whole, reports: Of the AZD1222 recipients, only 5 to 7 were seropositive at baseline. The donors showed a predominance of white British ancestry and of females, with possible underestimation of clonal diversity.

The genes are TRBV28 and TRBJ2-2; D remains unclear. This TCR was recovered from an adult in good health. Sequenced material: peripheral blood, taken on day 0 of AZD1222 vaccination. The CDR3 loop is CASIWASVLNTGELFF. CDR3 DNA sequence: TGTGCCAGCATTTGGGCCTCTGTCCTGAACACCGGGGAGCTGTTTTTT.